This is a list of T cell receptor beta chains from one sample in a study of neurological immune-mediated disorders. One entry per CDR3 protein, called by TCRdb with MiXCR from the 5' RACE reads. The sample holds more than 30,000 distinct CDR3 sequences; 10% to 15% are singletons and the top ten take approximately 5.4%. Sequencing was done on a sample of CD4+ T cells from blood. These receptor sequences come from a female donor with HTLV-1-associated myelopathy (HAM/TSP). The CDR3 runs from the conserved cysteine through the conserved F or W. D genes are given only for firm matches. Some rows mark clone size as missing; the rest say once, few, many or name a class of expanded clone.

clone size,D gene,J gene,V gene,CDR3 protein,CDR3 DNA
many,TRBD2,TRBJ2-1,TRBV5-1,CASSLLAGENNEQFF,TGCGCCAGCAGCTTGTTGGCGGGAGAGAACAATGAGCAGTTCTTC
many,TRBD1,TRBJ2-1,TRBV7-9,CASSLGQGPYNEQFF,TGTGCCAGCAGCTTAGGACAGGGCCCCTACAATGAGCAGTTCTTC
many,TRBD2,TRBJ2-3,TRBV6-2/TRBV6-3,CASSSLARTDTQYF,TGTGCCAGCAGTTCACTAGCGAGAACAGATACGCAGTATTTT
many,NA,TRBJ1-2,TRBV24-1,CATSDTPNYGYTF,TGTGCCACCAGTGATACCCCAAACTATGGCTACACCTTC
many,NA,TRBJ1-1,TRBV6-5,CASSYSIVMNTEAFF,TGTGCCAGCAGTTACTCGATAGTTATGAACACTGAAGCTTTCTTT
many,TRBD1,TRBJ1-6,TRBV7-2,CASSLRTGNNLPLHF,TGTGCCAGCAGCTTAAGGACAGGGAATAATTTACCCCTCCACTTT
many,TRBD2,TRBJ2-3,TRBV20-1,CSALAGTTDTQYF,TGCAGTGCCCTAGCGGGGACCACAGATACGCAGTATTTT
many,TRBD2,TRBJ2-2,TRBV2,CASKREGNTGELFF,TGTGCCAGCAAGCGGGAGGGTAACACCGGGGAGCTGTTTTTT
many,NA,TRBJ2-3,TRBV20-1,CSARDQDSRGSDTQYF,TGCAGTGCTAGAGATCAGGATAGCAGGGGCTCAGATACGCAGTATTTT
many,NA,TRBJ2-7,TRBV12-3/TRBV12-4,CASRSPQGGLNEQYF,TGTGCCAGCAGGAGCCCCCAGGGTGGGTTAAACGAGCAGTACTTC
many,NA,TRBJ2-1,TRBV4-2,CASSQEGFGHRYYEQFF,TGTGCCAGCAGCCAAGAAGGTTTCGGACATAGGTACTATGAGCAGTTCTTC
many,NA,TRBJ2-3,TRBV7-2,CASIPGRTDTQYF,TGTGCCAGCATCCCAGGGCGCACAGATACGCAGTATTTT
many,NA,TRBJ2-7,TRBV10-3,CAISESGPHYEQYF,TGTGCCATCAGTGAGTCGGGACCGCACTACGAGCAGTACTTC
many,TRBD1,TRBJ1-1,TRBV5-1,CASSLELADRGYEAF,TGCGCCAGCAGCTTGGAGTTGGCGGACAGGGGTTACGAGGCTTTT
medium-sized,TRBD2,TRBJ2-1,TRBV12-3/TRBV12-4,CASSLRAGGENEQFF,TGTGCCAGCAGTTTACGGGCGGGGGGTGAGAATGAGCAGTTCTTC
many,NA,TRBJ1-6,TRBV5-1,CASSLGDKNSPLHF,TGCGCCAGCAGCTTGGGCGACAAAAATTCACCCCTCCACTTT
many,NA,TRBJ1-1,TRBV7-9,CASSTTGQTEAFF,TGTGCCAGCAGCACAACAGGGCAAACTGAAGCTTTCTTT
many,NA,TRBJ2-7,TRBV12-3/TRBV12-4,CASSPPGFRDEQYF,TGTGCCAGCAGCCCTCCAGGGTTTCGGGACGAGCAGTACTTC
many,TRBD2,TRBJ2-3,TRBV3-1,CASSHTPGLVGDTQYF,TGTGCCAGCAGCCACACGCCGGGACTAGTAGGTGATACGCAGTATTTT
NA,NA,TRBJ2-3,TRBV7-9,CASSLGSLAGVYNEQFFGPDTQYF,NA
many,TRBD1,TRBJ2-7,TRBV27,CASSSSRDRVYEQYF,TGTGCCAGCAGTTCATCCAGGGACAGGGTCTACGAGCAGTACTTC
NA,TRBD1,TRBJ1-2,TRBV5-1,CASMGSGQAQCGYTF,TGCGCCAGCATGGGCTCTGGACAGGCCCAATGTGGCTACACCTTC
many,NA,TRBJ1-1,TRBV27,CASSFSGTNTEAFF,TGTGCCAGCAGTTTTTCAGGGACGAACACTGAAGCTTTCTTT
many,TRBD1,TRBJ1-5,TRBV28,CASRPGQWSNQPQHF,TGTGCCAGCAGGCCGGGACAGTGGAGCAATCAGCCCCAGCATTTT
many,NA,TRBJ2-7,TRBV29-1,CSVGGQTYEQYF,TGCAGCGTTGGAGGCCAGACCTACGAGCAGTACTTC
medium-sized,NA,TRBJ1-1,TRBV20-1,CSARDARMNTEAFF,TGCAGTGCTAGAGATGCCAGAATGAACACTGAAGCTTTCTTT
medium-sized,NA,TRBJ2-3,TRBV7-2,CASSPEGLNTQYF,TGTGCCAGCAGCCCAGAAGGGCTGAATACGCAGTATTTT
many,NA,TRBJ2-3,TRBV25-1,CASRSGEGTDTQYF,TGTGCCAGCAGGTCAGGGGAGGGGACAGATACGCAGTATTTT
many,NA,TRBJ1-1,TRBV12-3/TRBV12-4,CASRSDKNTEAFF,TGTGCCAGCAGATCCGACAAGAACACTGAAGCTTTCTTT
medium-sized,NA,TRBJ2-6,TRBV7-2,CASSWGSGANVLTF,TGTGCCAGCAGCTGGGGGTCTGGGGCCAACGTCCTGACTTTC
many,NA,TRBJ2-5,TRBV5-1,CASSSDRDQGETQYF,TGCGCCAGCAGCTCGGACCGGGATCAGGGGGAGACCCAGTACTTC
many,NA,TRBJ1-2,TRBV28,CASSRTELWSYTF,TGTGCCAGCAGTCGGACAGAACTATGGAGCTACACCTTC
many,TRBD1,TRBJ2-7,TRBV28,CASNEQGGSYEQYF,TGTGCCAGCAACGAACAGGGGGGCTCCTACGAGCAGTACTTC
NA,TRBD1,TRBJ2-7,TRBV20-1,CSAGGQGYEQYF,TGCAGTGCTGGGGGACAGGGTTACGAGCAGTACTTC
many,TRBD1,TRBJ1-3,TRBV5-1,CASSSGGSGNTIYF,TGCGCCAGCAGCTCAGGGGGTTCTGGAAACACCATATATTTT
NA,NA,TRBJ2-1,TRBV20-1,CSASTLRVHHSYNEQFF,TGCAGTGCCAGCACCCTAAGGGTACACCACTCCTACAATGAGCAGTTCTTC
many,NA,TRBJ1-2,TRBV12-3/TRBV12-4,CASSPDTNYGYTF,TGTGCCAGCAGCCCGGACACTAACTATGGCTACACCTTC
many,TRBD2,TRBJ2-3,TRBV4-1,CASSQDQPSGGVDTQYF,TGCGCCAGCAGCCAAGATCAGCCTAGCGGGGGGGTAGATACGCAGTATTTT
many,TRBD1,TRBJ1-1,TRBV20-1,CSLWDRVTEAFF,TGCAGTTTATGGGACAGGGTCACTGAAGCTTTCTTT
many,NA,TRBJ1-5,TRBV7-2,CASSLQGLQPQHF,TGTGCCAGCAGCTTACAGGGACTTCAGCCCCAGCATTTT
many,NA,TRBJ2-7,TRBV19,CASSTQGRTYEQYF,TGTGCCAGTAGTACACAGGGAAGAACTTACGAGCAGTACTTC
many,NA,TRBJ2-1,TRBV12-3/TRBV12-4,CASSLVGASYNEQFF,TGTGCCAGCAGTTTGGTCGGGGCTTCCTACAATGAGCAGTTCTTC